This entry lists 2 T cell receptor beta chains sequenced from one sample in a study of human T cells and chemical hapten exposure. Time point in this sample: patch test 3, about 24 weeks after DPC sensitization. Treatment denoted: therapeutic diphenylcyclopropenone sensitization with weekly scalp DPC. From the RACE reads, TCRdb called clonotypes with MiXCR, one entry per CDR3 protein. The sample includes approximately 97,000 distinct CDR3 sequences, 27% seen only once; the top ten take about 9.4%. Sequenced material: whole blood, taken in connection with sensitization to the hapten diphenylcyclopropenone (DPC). Receptor source: a man aged 35 to 55 with alopecia areata. Some clones in this sample may be carry-over from other donors' samples.

In its sample, this clonotype was seen a few times. V is TRBV6-2 or TRBV6-3 and J is TRBJ2-5, with D uncertain. Per germline, CDR1 MNHEY and CDR2 SVGEGT. The CDR3 has 15 residues. Trimming stripped 5 bases from V and 3 bases from J, with 16 bases between. CDR3 loop: CASSRIGRAEETQYF. CDR3 nucleotide sequence: TGTGCCAGCAGTCGAATAGGCCGGGCCGAAGAGACCCAGTACTTC.

CDR3 nucleotide sequence: TGCGCCAGCAGCTTCGCGACAGGGACGCCCGGGGAGCTGTTTTTT. It codes for CASSFATGTPGELFF. The chain carries TRBV5-1 and TRBJ2-2; 7 bases match TRBD1. Trimming at V came to 2 bases and at J to 6 bases, leaving 7 bases not matched to a gene. CDR1 and CDR2 (germline): SGHRS, YFSETQ. The CDR3 extends over 15 amino acids.